These T cell receptor beta chains were read from a single sample in a study of PD-L1 blockade in urothelial cancer. Generated by immunoSEQ multiplex PCR, the TCRdb table keeps only in-frame clones and is missing some. The sample shows around 19,000 clones, about 85% of them seen only once. Sequencing was performed on PBMCs, taken around atezolizumab (anti-PD-L1) treatment. These receptors all stem from a man aged 50 or older with urothelial cancer. The CDR3 runs from the conserved cysteine through the conserved F or W. D genes are given only for firm matches.

>TRBJ1-1|TRBV6-5|.
TGTGCCAGCACCTCCGTTTTGAACACTGAAGCTTTCTTT
CASTSVLNTEAFF
>TRBJ1-4|TRBV2|.
TGTGCCAGCAGTCCAACGTGGGGGGTGGGAAAACTGTTTTTT
CASSPTWGVGKLFF
>TRBJ1-3|TRBV2|.
TGTGCCAGCAGTGAAGAGGTCCCGGGTACTGGAAACACCATATATTTT
CASSEEVPGTGNTIYF
>TRBJ1-4|TRBV29-1|.
TGCAGCGTTAAAAGAAGGGGAAGGGGTGAAAAACTGTTTTTT
CSVKRRGRGEKLFF
>TRBJ2-1|TRBV7-6|.
TGTGCCAGCAGCCTATATCCAGGGATAAGCTCCTACAATGAGCAGTTCTTC
CASSLYPGISSYNEQFF
>TRBJ1-5|TRBV5-6|TRBD1
TGTGCCAGCAGCACTAGGGGACAGGGAACCCAGCCCCAGCATTTT
CASSTRGQGTQPQHF
>TRBJ2-1|TRBV19|TRBD1
TGTGCCAGTAGTACATATGGACAGGCCAATGAGCAGTTCTTC
CASSTYGQANEQFF
>TRBJ1-2|TRBV5-5|TRBD1
TGTGCCAGCAGCTCCGCCGGGACAGGGGGTAAGGGCTACACCTTC
CASSSAGTGGKGYTF
>TRBJ2-3|TRBV28|TRBD1
TGTGCCGGAAAGGGGGCGCTTACAGATACGCAGTATTTT
CAGKGALTDTQYF
>TRBJ1-4|TRBV5-1|.
TGCGCCAGCAGCTTGGTCGAAGGGGTCGTTAGTGAAAAACTGTTTTTT
CASSLVEGVVSEKLFF
>TRBJ1-5|TRBV10-3|.
TGTGCCATCAGTGAGATACATAGCAATCAGCCCCAGCATTTT
CAISEIHSNQPQHF